Listed here is a single T cell receptor (beta chain). Its antigen is undetermined. The V and J ends lost 2 bases and 0 bases respectively, with 7 bases between them. The CDR3 consists of 15 residues. In germline, CDR1 is SGHVS, CDR2 FNYEAQ. The entry originates in a study of cytomegalovirus exposure and HLA in healthy donors. Notes on the study in general: According to a subsequent analysis, TCR clusters identified in the first cohort showed a tendency to co-occur across the 100 to 150 validation repertoires. Among TCR sequences, most were rare, though some public TCRs appeared in many donors.

Using immunoSEQ multiplex PCR, the repertoire was profiled, and TCRdb retains in-frame clones only, with some absent. The profile shows about 400,000 clones, 80% to 90% of them singletons. The TCR sequence derives from a woman aged 18-29 years in good health and CMV-seronegative. Sequencing was performed on PBMCs. V gene TRBV7-6 combines with J gene TRBJ1-4; D gene unclear. The CDR3 bases are TGTGCCAGCAGCTTAAGGAGAGCAACTAATGAAAAACTGTTTTTT. It is translated as CASSLRRATNEKLFF.